This TCR beta chain came from a study of blood T cell repertoires in COVID-19. Across the study: There were acute and convalescent COVID-19 samples, and they came from the United States, Italy and Spain.

In the authors' methods: Reference gene primer amplification gave nucleated cell count estimates. The repertoire was sequenced with immunoSEQ multiplex PCR; TCRdb's copy has only in-frame clones and lacks some. Clone size and the V and J calls come from that table; the DNA yielded D and trimming. This repertoire shows approximately 310,000 clones, over 75% found once; its top ten account for 1%. CDR1 is SNHLY and CDR2 is FYNNEI in the germline V gene. V gave up 4 bases and J gave up 4 bases, with 5 bases separating them. The length of the CDR3 is 13 residues. The rearrangement links TRBV2 to TRBJ1-6; D gene unclear. The receptor comes from a man aged 50-59 years with active or convalescent COVID-19. The source material was peripheral blood. The CDR3 loop reads CASSGEYNSPLHF. Here the CDR3 DNA reads TGTGCCAGCAGTGGAGAATATAATTCACCCCTCCACTTT. Full variable domain (rest looked up from reference TRBV2 and TRBJ1-6): EPEVTQTPSHQVTQMGQEVILRCVPISNHLYFYWYRQILGQKVEFLVSFYNNEISEKSEIFDDQFSVERPDGSNFTLKIRSTKLEDSAMYFCASSGEYNSPLHFGNGTRLTVT.